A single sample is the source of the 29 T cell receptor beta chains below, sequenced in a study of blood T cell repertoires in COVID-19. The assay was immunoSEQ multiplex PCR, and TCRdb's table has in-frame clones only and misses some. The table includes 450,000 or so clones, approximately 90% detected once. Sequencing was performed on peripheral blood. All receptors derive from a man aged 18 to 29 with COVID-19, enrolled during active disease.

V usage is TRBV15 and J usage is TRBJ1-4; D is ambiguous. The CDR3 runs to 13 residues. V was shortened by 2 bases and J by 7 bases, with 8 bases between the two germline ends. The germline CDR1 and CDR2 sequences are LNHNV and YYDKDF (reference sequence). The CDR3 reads CATSRLGGEKLFF. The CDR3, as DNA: TGTGCCACCAGCAGACTCGGTGGTGAAAAACTGTTTTTT.

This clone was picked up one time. The CDR3 sequence: CASRPGTGNNSPLHF. CDR3 DNA: TGTGCCAGTAGACCCGGGACAGGGAATAATTCACCCCTCCACTTT. The chain recombines TRBV28 with TRBJ1-6; TRBD1 matches at 9 bases. Germline assignment: CDR1 MDHEN and CDR2 SYDVKM. The CDR3 runs to 15 residues. With V trimmed by 9 bases and J by 5 bases, 8 bases remained unmatched.

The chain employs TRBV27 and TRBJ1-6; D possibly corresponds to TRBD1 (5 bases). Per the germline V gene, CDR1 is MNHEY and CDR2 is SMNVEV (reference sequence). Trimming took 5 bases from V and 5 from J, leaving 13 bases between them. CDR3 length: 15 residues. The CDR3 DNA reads TGTGCCAGCAGTATCAGGGCAGCAAATAATTCACCCCTCCACTTT. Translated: CASSIRAANNSPLHF.

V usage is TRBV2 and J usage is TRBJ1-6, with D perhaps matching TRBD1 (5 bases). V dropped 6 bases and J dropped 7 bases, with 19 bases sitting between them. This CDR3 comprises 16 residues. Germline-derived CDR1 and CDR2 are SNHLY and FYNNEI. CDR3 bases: TGTGCCAGCAGCCCAGCGTGGGGGGGTTACAATTCACCCCTCCACTTT. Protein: CASSPAWGGYNSPLHF. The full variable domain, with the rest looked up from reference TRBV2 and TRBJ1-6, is EPEVTQTPSHQVTQMGQEVILRCVPISNHLYFYWYRQILGQKVEFLVSFYNNEISEKSEIFDDQFSVERPDGSNFTLKIRSTKLEDSAMYFCASSPAWGGYNSPLHFGNGTRLTVT.

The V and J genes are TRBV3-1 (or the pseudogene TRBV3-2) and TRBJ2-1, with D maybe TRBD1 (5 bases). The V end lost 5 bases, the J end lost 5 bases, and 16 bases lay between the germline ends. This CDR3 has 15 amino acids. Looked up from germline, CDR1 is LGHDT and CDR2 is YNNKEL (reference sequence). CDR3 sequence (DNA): TGTGCCAGCAGCTCCCAGGGTGGTATGGACAATGAGCAGTTCTTC. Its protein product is CASSSQGGMDNEQFF.

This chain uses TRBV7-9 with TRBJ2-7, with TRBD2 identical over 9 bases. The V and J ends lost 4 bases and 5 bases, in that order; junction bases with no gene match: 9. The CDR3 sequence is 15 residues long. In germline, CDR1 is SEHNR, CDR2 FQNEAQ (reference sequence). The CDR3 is CASSSQAGGPHEQYF. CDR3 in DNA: TGTGCCAGCAGCTCCCAGGCGGGAGGGCCCCACGAGCAGTACTTC.

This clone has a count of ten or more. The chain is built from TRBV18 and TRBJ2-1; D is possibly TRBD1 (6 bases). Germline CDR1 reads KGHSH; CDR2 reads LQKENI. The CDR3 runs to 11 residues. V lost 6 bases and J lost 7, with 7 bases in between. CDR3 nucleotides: TGTGCCAGCTCCCAGGGGAATGAGCAGTTCTTC. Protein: CASSQGNEQFF.

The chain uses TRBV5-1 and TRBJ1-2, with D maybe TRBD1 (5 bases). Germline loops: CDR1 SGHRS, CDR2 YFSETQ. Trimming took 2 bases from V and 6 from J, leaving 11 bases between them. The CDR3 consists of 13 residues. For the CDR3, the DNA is TGCGCCAGCAGCTTTCTGGGCAGGGATGGCTACACCTTC. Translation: CASSFLGRDGYTF.

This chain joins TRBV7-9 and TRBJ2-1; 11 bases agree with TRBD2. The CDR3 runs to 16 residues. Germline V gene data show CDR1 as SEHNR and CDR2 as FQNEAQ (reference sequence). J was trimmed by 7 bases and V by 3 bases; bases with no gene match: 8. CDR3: CASSFGLAGRVNEQFF. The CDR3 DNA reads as TGTGCCAGCAGCTTCGGACTAGCGGGTCGGGTTAATGAGCAGTTCTTC.

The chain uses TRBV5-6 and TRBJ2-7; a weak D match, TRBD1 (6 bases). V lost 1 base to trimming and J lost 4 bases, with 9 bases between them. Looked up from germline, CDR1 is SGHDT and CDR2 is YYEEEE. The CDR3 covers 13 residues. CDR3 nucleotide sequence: TGTGCCAGCAGCTTGCGGACAGCTTACGAGCAGTACTTC. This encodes CASSLRTAYEQYF.

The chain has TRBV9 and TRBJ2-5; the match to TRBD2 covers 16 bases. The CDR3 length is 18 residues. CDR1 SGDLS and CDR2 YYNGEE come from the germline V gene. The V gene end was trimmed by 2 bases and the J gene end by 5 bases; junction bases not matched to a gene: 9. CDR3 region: CASSVSGTSGGAQETQYF. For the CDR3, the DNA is TGTGCCAGCAGCGTTTCCGGGACTAGCGGGGGGGCCCAGGAGACCCAGTACTTC. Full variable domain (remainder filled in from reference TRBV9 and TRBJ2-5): DSGVTQTPKHLITATGQRVTLRCSPRSGDLSVYWYQQSLDQGLQFLIQYYNGEERAKGNILERFSAQQFPDLHSELNLSSLELGDSALYFCASSVSGTSGGAQETQYFGPGTRLLVL.

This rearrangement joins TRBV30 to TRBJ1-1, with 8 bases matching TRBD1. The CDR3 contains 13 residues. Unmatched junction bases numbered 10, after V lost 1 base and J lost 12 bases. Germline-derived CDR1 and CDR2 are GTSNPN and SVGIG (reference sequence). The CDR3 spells CAWSGGQATVTFF. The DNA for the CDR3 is TGTGCCTGGAGTGGGGGACAGGCGACGGTGACTTTCTTT.

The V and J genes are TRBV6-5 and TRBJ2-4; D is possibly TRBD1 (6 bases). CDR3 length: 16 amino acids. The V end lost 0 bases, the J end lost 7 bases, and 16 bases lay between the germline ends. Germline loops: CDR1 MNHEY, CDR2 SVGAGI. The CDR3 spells CASSYSSTGGSNIQYF. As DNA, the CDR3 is TGTGCCAGCAGTTACTCGTCGACAGGCGGTTCGAACATTCAGTACTTC.

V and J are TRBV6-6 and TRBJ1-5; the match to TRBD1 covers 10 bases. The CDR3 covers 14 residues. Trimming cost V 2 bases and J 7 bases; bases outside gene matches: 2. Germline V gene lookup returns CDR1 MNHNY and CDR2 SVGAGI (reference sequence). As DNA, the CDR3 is TGTGCCAGCAGTTACCTGGACAGGGGGCAGCCCCAGCATTTT. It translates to CASSYLDRGQPQHF.

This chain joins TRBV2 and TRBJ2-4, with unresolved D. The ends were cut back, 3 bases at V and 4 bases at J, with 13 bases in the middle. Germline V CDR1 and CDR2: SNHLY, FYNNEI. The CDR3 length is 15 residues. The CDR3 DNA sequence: TGTGCCAGCAGTGACTCCCCTACGGAGAAAAACATTCAGTACTTC. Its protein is CASSDSPTEKNIQYF.

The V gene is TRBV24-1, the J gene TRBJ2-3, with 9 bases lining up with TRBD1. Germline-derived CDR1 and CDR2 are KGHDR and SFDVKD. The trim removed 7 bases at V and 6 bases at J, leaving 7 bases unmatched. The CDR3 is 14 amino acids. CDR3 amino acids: CATSPGTGWDTQYF. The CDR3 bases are TGTGCCACCAGCCCTGGGACAGGGTGGGATACGCAGTATTTT.

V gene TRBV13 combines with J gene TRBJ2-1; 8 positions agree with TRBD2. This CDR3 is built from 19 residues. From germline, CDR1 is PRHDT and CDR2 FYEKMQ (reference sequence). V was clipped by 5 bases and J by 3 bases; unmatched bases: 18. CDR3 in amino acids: CASSPVDSGAGGRYNEQFF. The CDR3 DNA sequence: TGTGCCAGCAGCCCTGTGGATTCAGGCGCGGGGGGTCGCTACAATGAGCAGTTCTTC. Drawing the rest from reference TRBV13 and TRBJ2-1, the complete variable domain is AAGVIQSPRHLIKEKRETATLKCYPIPRHDTVYWYQQGPGQDPQFLISFYEKMQSDKGSIPDRFSAQQFSDYHSELNMSSLELGDSALYFCASSPVDSGAGGRYNEQFFGPGTRLTVL.

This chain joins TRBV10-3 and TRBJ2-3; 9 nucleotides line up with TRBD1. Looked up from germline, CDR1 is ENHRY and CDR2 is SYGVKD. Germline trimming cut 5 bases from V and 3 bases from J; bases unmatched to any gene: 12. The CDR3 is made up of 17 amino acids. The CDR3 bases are TGTGCCATCAGTCAATTTCTTCCGGGACAGGGAACAGATACGCAGTATTTT. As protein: CAISQFLPGQGTDTQYF.

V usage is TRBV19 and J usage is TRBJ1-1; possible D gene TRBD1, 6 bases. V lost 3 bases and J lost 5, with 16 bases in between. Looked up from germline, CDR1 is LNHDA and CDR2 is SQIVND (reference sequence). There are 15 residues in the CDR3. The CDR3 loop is CASSILGRGVTEAFF. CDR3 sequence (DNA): TGTGCCAGTAGTATTTTGGGCAGGGGTGTTACTGAAGCTTTCTTT.

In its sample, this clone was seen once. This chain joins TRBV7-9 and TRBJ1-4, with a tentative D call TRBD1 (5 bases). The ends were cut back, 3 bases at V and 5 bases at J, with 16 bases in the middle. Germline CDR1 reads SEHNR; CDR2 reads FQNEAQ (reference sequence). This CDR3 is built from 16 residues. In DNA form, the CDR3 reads TGTGCCAGCAGCTTTTTCCGGCAGGGTACAAATGAAAAACTGTTTTTT. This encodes CASSFFRQGTNEKLFF.

CDR3 DNA sequence: TGTGCCAGCAGCTTAGCCACTAGCGGGATCAACACCGGGGAGCTGTTTTTT. Translating gives CASSLATSGINTGELFF. The chain has TRBV7-8 and TRBJ2-2, with 10 positions matching TRBD2. The CDR3 sequence is 17 residues long. The germline CDR1 and CDR2 sequences are SGHVS and FQNEAQ. V gave up 0 bases and J gave up 2 bases; unmatched junction bases: 3.

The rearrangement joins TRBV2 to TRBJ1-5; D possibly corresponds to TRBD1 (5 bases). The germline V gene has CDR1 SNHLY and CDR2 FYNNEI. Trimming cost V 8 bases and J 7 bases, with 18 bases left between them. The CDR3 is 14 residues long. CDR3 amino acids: CASSLDGGDQPQHF. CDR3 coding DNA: TGTGCCAGCTCCCTAGATGGGGGGGACCAGCCCCAGCATTTT.

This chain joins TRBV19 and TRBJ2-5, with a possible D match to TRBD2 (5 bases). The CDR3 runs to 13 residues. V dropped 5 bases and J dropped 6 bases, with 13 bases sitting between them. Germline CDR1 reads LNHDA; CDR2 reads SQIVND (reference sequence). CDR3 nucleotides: TGTGCCAGTAGTGAGCGGTTGGGAAAGACCCAGTACTTC. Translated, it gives CASSERLGKTQYF.

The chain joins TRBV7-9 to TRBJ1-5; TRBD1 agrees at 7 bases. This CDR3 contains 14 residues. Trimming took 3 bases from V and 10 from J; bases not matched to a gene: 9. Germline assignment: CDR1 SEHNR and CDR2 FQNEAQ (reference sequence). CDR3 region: CASSLTGPGDPQHF. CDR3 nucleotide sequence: TGTGCCAGCAGCTTGACAGGGCCCGGGGATCCCCAGCATTTT. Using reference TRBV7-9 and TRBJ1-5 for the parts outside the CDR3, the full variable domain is DTGVSQNPRHKITKRGQNVTFRCDPISEHNRLYWYRQTLGQGPEFLTYFQNEAQLEKSRLLSDRFSAERPKGSFSTLEIQRTEQGDSAMYLCASSLTGPGDPQHFGDGTRLSIL.

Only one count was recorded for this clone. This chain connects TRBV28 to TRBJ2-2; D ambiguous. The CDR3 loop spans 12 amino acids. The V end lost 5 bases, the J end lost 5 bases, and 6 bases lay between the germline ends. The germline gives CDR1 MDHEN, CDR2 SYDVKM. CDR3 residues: CASSVRTGELFF. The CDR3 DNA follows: TGTGCCAGCAGTGTACGGACCGGGGAGCTGTTTTTT. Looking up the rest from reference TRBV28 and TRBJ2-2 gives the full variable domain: DVKVTQSSRYLVKRTGEKVFLECVQDMDHENMFWYRQDPGLGLRLIYFSYDVKMKEKGDIPEGYSVSREKKERFSLILESASTNQTSMYLCASSVRTGELFFGEGSRLTVL.

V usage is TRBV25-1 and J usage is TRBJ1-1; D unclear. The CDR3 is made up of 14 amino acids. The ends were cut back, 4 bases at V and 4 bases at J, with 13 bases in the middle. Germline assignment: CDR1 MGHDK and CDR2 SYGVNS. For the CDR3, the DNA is TGTGCCAGCAGTGCCTTGACCGGAGGCACTGAAGCTTTCTTT. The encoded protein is CASSALTGGTEAFF.

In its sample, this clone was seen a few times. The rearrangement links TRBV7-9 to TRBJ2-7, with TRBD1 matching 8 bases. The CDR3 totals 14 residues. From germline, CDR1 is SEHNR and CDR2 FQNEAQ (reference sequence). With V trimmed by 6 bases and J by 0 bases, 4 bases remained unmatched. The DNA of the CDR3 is TGTGCCAGCAGTAAAGGACAGGGCTCCTACGAGCAGTACTTC. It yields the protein CASSKGQGSYEQYF.

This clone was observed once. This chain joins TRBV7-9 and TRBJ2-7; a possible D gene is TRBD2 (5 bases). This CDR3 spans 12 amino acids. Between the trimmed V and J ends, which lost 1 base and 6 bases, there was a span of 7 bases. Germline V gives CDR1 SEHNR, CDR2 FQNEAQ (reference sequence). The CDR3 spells CASSLGLAEQYF. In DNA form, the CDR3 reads TGTGCCAGCAGCTTAGGGCTAGCCGAGCAGTACTTC.

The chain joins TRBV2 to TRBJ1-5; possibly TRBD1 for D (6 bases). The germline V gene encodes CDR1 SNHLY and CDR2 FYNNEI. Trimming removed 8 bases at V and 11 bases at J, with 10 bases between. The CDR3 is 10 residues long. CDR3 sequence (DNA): TGTGCCAGCGGGGGGGCAACCCAGCATTTT. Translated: CASGGATQHF.